These 29 T cell receptor beta chains originate from one sample sequenced in a study of Ad26.COV2.S vaccination and SARS-CoV-2 variants. Measured with immunoSEQ multiplex PCR; TCRdb has only the in-frame clones, and not every one. The sample holds roughly 700,000 clones, 89% seen once. The treatment: over 15 received Ad26.COV2.S at low or high dose, single or two shots; roughly five received placebo; per-sample allocation not given. Sampling was performed 63 days after the first vaccine or placebo injection. Here the sequenced sample was peripheral blood, taken in a trial of Ad26.COV2.S vaccine versus placebo. The receptors were sampled from a person between 18 and 59 years old who received the Ad26.COV2.S COVID-19 vaccine or a placebo.

V gene TRBV19 combines with J gene TRBJ1-6; maybe TRBD1 (5 bases). The germline V gene encodes CDR1 LNHDA and CDR2 SQIVND (reference sequence). V lost 8 bases to trimming and J lost 5 bases, with 22 bases between them. This CDR3 spans 17 amino acids. The CDR3 here is CASRGSGGALHNSPLHF. CDR3 DNA sequence: TGTGCCAGTCGAGGGTCAGGAGGGGCGCTTCATAATTCACCCCTCCACTTT. Supplemented by reference TRBV19 and TRBJ1-6, the full variable domain reads DGGITQSPKYLFRKEGQNVTLSCEQNLNHDAMYWYRQDPGQGLRLIYYSQIVNDFQKGDIAEGYSVSREKKESFPLTVTSAQKNPTAFYLCASRGSGGALHNSPLHFGNGTRLTVT.

The chain uses TRBV6-2 or TRBV6-3 and TRBJ1-2, with a weak D call TRBD1 (5 bases). The V and J ends lost 6 bases and 7 bases respectively, with 15 bases between them. The germline V gene has CDR1 MNHEY and CDR2 SVGEGT. CDR3 length: 13 amino acids. For the CDR3, the DNA is TGTGCCAGCAGCCCCGCCGGGGCGGGTGGCTACACCTTC. Its protein is CASSPAGAGGYTF.

J is TRBJ2-2 and V is TRBV19; D is ambiguous. Germline assignment: CDR1 LNHDA and CDR2 SQIVND (reference sequence). The V end was cut by 5 bases, the J end by 6 bases, with 16 bases between. This CDR3 region has 15 residues. CDR3 loop: CASSAVFSGAGELFF. The CDR3 nucleotides read TGTGCCAGTAGTGCCGTATTTTCTGGGGCCGGGGAGCTGTTTTTT.

This rearrangement joins TRBV7-9 to TRBJ2-7, with D possibly TRBD2 on 6 matching bases. V lost 1 base and J 12 bases, leaving 16 bases between the germline ends. The CDR3 loop spans 13 amino acids. From germline, CDR1 is SEHNR and CDR2 FQNEAQ (reference sequence). Here the CDR3 reads CASSLEGGVSWYF. The CDR3 DNA follows: TGTGCCAGCAGCTTAGAGGGCGGGGTGTCTTGGTACTTC.

This chain uses TRBV5-1 with TRBJ2-2; D gene uncertain. The V end lost 4 bases, the J end lost 4 bases, and 14 bases lay between the germline ends. The CDR3 spans 15 residues. Germline V CDR1 and CDR2: SGHRS, YFSETQ. The CDR3 sequence: CASSPVPGATGELFF. DNA for the CDR3: TGCGCCAGCAGCCCCGTCCCCGGAGCCACCGGGGAGCTGTTTTTT.

The J gene is TRBJ2-1, the V gene TRBV7-9; 14 nucleotides line up with TRBD2. V shed 5 bases, J shed 8 bases, and the junction held 2 bases outside the gene matches. Germline CDR1 is SEHNR and CDR2 is FQNEAQ (reference sequence). CDR3 length equals 14 residues. The chain's CDR3 is CASSPTSGGDEQFF. The CDR3, as DNA: TGTGCCAGCAGCCCGACTAGCGGGGGGGATGAGCAGTTCTTC. The full variable domain, its missing parts supplied by reference TRBV7-9 and TRBJ2-1, is DTGVSQNPRHKITKRGQNVTFRCDPISEHNRLYWYRQTLGQGPEFLTYFQNEAQLEKSRLLSDRFSAERPKGSFSTLEIQRTEQGDSAMYLCASSPTSGGDEQFFGPGTRLTVL.

The chain employs TRBV4-2 and TRBJ1-5; D ambiguous. V was cut by 0 bases and J by 4 bases, with 16 bases left in between. The CDR3 covers 17 residues. Germline values: CDR1 LGHNA, CDR2 YNFKEQ. Here the CDR3 DNA reads TGTGCCAGCAGCCAAGATCAAGGAAGGGTGAGGAATCAGCCCCAGCATTTT. Translated: CASSQDQGRVRNQPQHF.

The chain employs TRBV7-8 and TRBJ2-7; 12 positions match TRBD2. The J segment lost 1 base and the V segment lost 4 bases, leaving 20 bases of the junction unmatched. The CDR3 is 21 amino acids. Germline-derived CDR1 and CDR2 are SGHVS and FQNEAQ. The CDR3 DNA follows: TGTGCCAGCAGCTCCACCTTGGCCCTAGCGGGAGGGCCTATTGAATCCTACGAGCAGTACTTC. This codes for CASSSTLALAGGPIESYEQYF.

V is TRBV24-1 and J is TRBJ2-2; 7 bases map to TRBD1. V trimming: 4 bases; J trimming: 3 bases; junction bases outside the gene matches: 1. The CDR3 spans 14 residues. Germline-derived CDR1 and CDR2 are KGHDR and SFDVKD. The CDR3 DNA reads as TGTGCCACCAGTGAAACAGGGGACACCGGGGAGCTGTTTTTT. Translating gives CATSETGDTGELFF.

The chain is built from TRBV12-5 and TRBJ1-3, with D possibly being TRBD1 (6 bases). The CDR3 length is 16 residues. CDR1 is LGHNT, CDR2 FRNRAP, per germline. V was trimmed by 3 bases and J by 0 bases, leaving 12 bases between them. In nucleotides, the CDR3 is TGTGCTAGTGGTTTTGGCACACAGGGCTCTGGAAACACCATATATTTT. Residues: CASGFGTQGSGNTIYF.

The J gene is TRBJ2-7, the V gene TRBV29-1; D may be TRBD2 (6 bases). CDR1 SQVTM and CDR2 ANQGSEA come from the germline V gene. The CDR3 loop spans 14 amino acids. V lost 5 bases and J 5 bases, leaving 19 bases between the germline ends. The CDR3 DNA follows: TGCAGCGTTCGTAACCAAGGGAGGCCTCACGAGCAGTACTTC. Its translation: CSVRNQGRPHEQYF.

The chain recombines TRBV19 with TRBJ2-7; a possible D gene is TRBD1 (5 bases). CDR1 LNHDA and CDR2 SQIVND come from the germline V gene (reference sequence). V lost 4 bases and J 12 bases, leaving 19 bases between the germline ends. The CDR3 runs to 13 residues. The CDR3 sequence: CASSTPTVGVLYF. The CDR3 DNA follows: TGTGCCAGTAGTACCCCGACAGTTGGGGTTTTGTACTTC.

This rearrangement joins TRBV25-1 to TRBJ2-5; D might be TRBD1 or TRBD2, each matching 6 bases. CDR1 MGHDK and CDR2 SYGVNS come from the germline V gene. The CDR3 is 15 residues long. The V end was cut by 3 bases, the J end by 1 base, with 12 bases between. CDR3 protein: CASSDLTGAQETQYF. Written as DNA, the CDR3 is TGTGCCAGCAGTGATTTGACGGGGGCCCAAGAGACCCAGTACTTC.

The chain recombines TRBV18 with TRBJ1-3; D remains ambiguous. From germline, CDR1 is KGHSH and CDR2 LQKENI. The CDR3 loop spans 15 amino acids. The V and J ends lost 8 bases and 7 bases respectively, with 21 bases between them. Here the CDR3 DNA reads TGTGCCAGCACCCCCTCAGGAGCCCTCGGGAACACCATATATTTT. It codes for CASTPSGALGNTIYF.

The genes are TRBV6-2 or TRBV6-3 and TRBJ2-7; 8 nucleotides agree with TRBD1. The CDR3 is made up of 15 amino acids. Per the germline V gene, CDR1 is MNHEY and CDR2 is SVGEGT. V was clipped by 6 bases and J by 3 bases; unmatched bases: 10. CDR3 bases: TGTGCCAGCAGCACGGACAGGGAAGGGTTCTACGAGCAGTACTTC. Translation gives CASSTDREGFYEQYF.

J is TRBJ2-1 and V is TRBV11-3, with D unresolved. Germline V lookup: CDR1 SGHNT, CDR2 YENEEA. The CDR3 spans 16 residues. The V end was cut by 1 base, the J end by 0 bases, with 10 bases between. The CDR3 sequence: CASSLGALVSYNEQFF. The CDR3 DNA is TGTGCCAGCAGCTTAGGGGCATTAGTCTCCTACAATGAGCAGTTCTTC.

This chain links TRBV12-3 or TRBV12-4 with TRBJ1-1; D possibly corresponds to TRBD1 (6 bases). Between the trimmed V and J ends, which lost 11 bases and 0 bases, there was a span of 13 bases. The CDR3 runs to 13 residues. DNA for the CDR3: TGTGCCGGAAAAGGACAGATGAACACTGAAGCTTTCTTT. This sequence encodes CAGKGQMNTEAFF.

The chain links TRBV18 to TRBJ2-7; 7 positions agree with TRBD1. Trimming took 5 bases from V and 4 from J; bases not matched to a gene: 11. Germline-derived CDR1 and CDR2 are KGHSH and LQKENI. This CDR3 region has 15 residues. The CDR3 loop is CASSSRDSYFYEQYF. CDR3 sequence (DNA): TGTGCCAGCTCATCCCGGGACAGCTACTTTTACGAGCAGTACTTC.

This sequence joins TRBV6-2 or TRBV6-3 and TRBJ2-1; 7 bases map to TRBD1. Trimming at V came to 7 bases and at J to 4 bases, leaving 4 bases not matched to a gene. CDR3 length equals 13 residues. Looked up from germline, CDR1 is MNHEY and CDR2 is SVGEGT. CDR3 DNA sequence: TGTGCCAGCACCCCGGGACAGTACAATGAGCAGTTCTTC. It translates to CASTPGQYNEQFF.

The chain employs TRBV18 and TRBJ2-2; 9 bases agree with TRBD1. Trimming removed 6 bases from V and 3 bases from J; junction bases left unmatched: 5. CDR1 and CDR2 from the germline V gene are KGHSH and LQKENI. The CDR3 has 15 amino acids. CDR3 region: CASSLRTGDTGELFF. The DNA of the CDR3 is TGTGCCAGCTCCCTCCGGACAGGGGACACCGGGGAGCTGTTTTTT.

The chain recombines TRBV5-1 with TRBJ2-5; 8 bases agree with TRBD2. The CDR3 is 15 residues long. Germline lookup yields CDR1 SGHRS and CDR2 YFSETQ. Unmatched junction bases numbered 10, after V lost 4 bases and J lost 5 bases. CDR3 loop: CASSLPAGVAETQYF. CDR3 bases: TGCGCCAGCAGCCTGCCAGCGGGGGTTGCGGAGACCCAGTACTTC.

The chain links TRBV5-1 to TRBJ2-5; 9 bases agree with TRBD1. Germline V gene lookup returns CDR1 SGHRS and CDR2 YFSETQ. The CDR3 runs to 14 residues. Losses at the gene ends were 3 bases for V and 5 bases for J; bases not matched to a gene: 5. The CDR3 DNA reads as TGCGCCAGCAGCTCCGGGACAGGGTGGGAGACCCAGTACTTC. It encodes CASSSGTGWETQYF.

This rearrangement joins TRBV19 to TRBJ2-2; 13 positions match TRBD2. The V and J ends lost 5 bases and 5 bases, in that order; junction bases with no gene match: 5. Per germline, CDR1 LNHDA and CDR2 SQIVND (reference sequence). The CDR3 runs 16 residues. Here the CDR3 reads CASSRLAGGGTGELFF. The CDR3 DNA reads as TGTGCCAGTAGTCGACTAGCGGGAGGCGGAACCGGGGAGCTGTTTTTT.

V and J are TRBV5-6 and TRBJ1-4, with D possibly TRBD1 on 5 matching bases. The germline V gene has CDR1 SGHDT and CDR2 YYEEEE. The CDR3 is 17 residues long. Trimming pared 1 base from V and 1 base from J, leaving 14 bases between. CDR3 loop: CASSLSTASVTNEKLFF. The DNA of the CDR3 is TGTGCCAGCAGCTTGTCGACAGCTTCGGTAACTAATGAAAAACTGTTTTTT.

This chain joins TRBV12-3 or TRBV12-4 and TRBJ1-1, with a weak D call TRBD1 (5 bases). The CDR3 loop spans 13 amino acids. V was clipped by 3 bases and J by 6 bases, with 11 bases between them. The CDR3 protein is CASSLAGRSEAFF. CDR3 nucleotide sequence: TGTGCCAGCAGTTTGGCGGGGCGGTCTGAAGCTTTCTTT.

V and J are TRBV5-1 and TRBJ2-7; maybe TRBD1 (6 bases). Germline V CDR1 and CDR2: SGHRS, YFSETQ. Between the trimmed V and J ends, which lost 4 bases and 6 bases, there was a span of 14 bases. The CDR3 consists of 13 residues. The CDR3 DNA reads TGCGCCAGCAGCCCCCTCGACAGGCGCGAGCAGTACTTC. Translation: CASSPLDRREQYF. The entire variable domain, with the rest obtained from reference TRBV5-1 and TRBJ2-7, is as follows: KAGVTQTPRYLIKTRGQQVTLSCSPISGHRSVSWYQQTPGQGLQFLFEYFSETQRNKGNFPGRFSGRQFSNSRSEMNVSTLELGDSALYLCASSPLDRREQYFGPGTRLTVT.

The chain uses TRBV7-8 and TRBJ2-7; perhaps TRBD2 as D (5 bases). V lost 5 bases and J lost 6, with 17 bases in between. Germline V CDR1 and CDR2: SGHVS, FQNEAQ. CDR3 length equals 14 residues. The CDR3 sequence: CASSPGRGPVEQYF. CDR3 bases: TGTGCCAGCAGCCCGGGTCGGGGTCCGGTCGAGCAGTACTTC.

This clone was seen a single time. The V gene is TRBV7-2, the J gene TRBJ2-1; TRBD1 agrees at 7 bases. V was clipped by 2 bases and J by 6 bases; unmatched bases: 10. Germline V gene sequence: CDR1 SGHTA, CDR2 FQGNSA. The CDR3 runs 16 residues. Here the CDR3 reads CASSLLKGAGLNEQFF. The CDR3 DNA follows: TGTGCCAGCAGCTTACTTAAGGGGGCAGGTCTCAATGAGCAGTTCTTC.

As regards this clone: Other DNA sequences in the sample encode the same CDR3. This sequence joins TRBV2 and TRBJ2-7, with 10 positions matching TRBD1. Germline V gene sequence: CDR1 SNHLY, CDR2 FYNNEI. The CDR3 is 13 amino acids. The ends lost 8 bases at V and 6 bases at J; junction bases unmatched: 7. In nucleotides, the CDR3 is TGTGCCAGCTCTGGACAGGGGGTCGGCGAGCAGTACTTC. Encoded protein: CASSGQGVGEQYF.